Listed here are 27 T cell receptor beta chains from one sample, sequenced in a study of blood T cells in healthy people across ages. With a J-beta primer mix and a sample-barcoded 5' primer, a second PCR ran about 6 to 11 cycles. Via MiXCR, TCRdb re-called the 5' RACE reads, giving one row per CDR3 protein. The sample includes 650,000 to 1,000,000 distinct CDR3 sequences, about half of them seen just once. Sequencing was done on a sample of blood. The receptor set was obtained from a man at least 80 years old in good health.

This clonotype was seen a handful of times. The rearrangement joins TRBV4-2 to TRBJ1-2; D ambiguous. Deletions cut 1 base from V and 8 bases from J, with 20 bases between. There are 16 residues in the CDR3. CDR1 LGHNA and CDR2 YNFKEQ come from the germline V gene. CDR3 sequence: CASSQGSGLPQGGYTF. The CDR3 bases are TGTGCCAGCAGCCAAGGGAGTGGGCTCCCTCAAGGCGGCTACACCTTC.

This chain links TRBV29-1 with TRBJ2-7; 10 bases map to TRBD2. The germline V gene encodes CDR1 SQVTM and CDR2 ANQGSEA. Losses at the gene ends were 6 bases for V and 6 bases for J; bases not matched to a gene: 8. The CDR3 loop spans 13 amino acids. CDR3 amino acids: CSVPLAGVGEQYF. Written as DNA, the CDR3 is TGCAGCGTCCCGCTAGCGGGAGTTGGCGAGCAGTACTTC.

This clonotype was seen a handful of times. V is TRBV27 and J is TRBJ2-1; 12 bases agree with TRBD1. Germline trimming cut 5 bases from V and 12 bases from J; bases unmatched to any gene: 14. The germline V gene encodes CDR1 MNHEY and CDR2 SMNVEV (reference sequence). The CDR3 runs to 16 residues. CDR3 DNA: TGTGCCAGCAGTCGCGTCCCGGGACAGGGGGCGTATGTGCAGTTCTTC. Protein product: CASSRVPGQGAYVQFF.

This chain joins TRBV12-5 and TRBJ2-6, with TRBD1 matching 7 bases. V lost 5 bases and J lost 4; bases outside the gene matches: 5. Germline-derived CDR1 and CDR2 are LGHNT and FRNRAP. The CDR3 runs 15 residues. The CDR3 loop is CASGMTGPGANVLTF. The CDR3 nucleotides read TGTGCTAGTGGTATGACAGGGCCCGGGGCCAACGTCCTGACTTTC. The full variable domain, completed using reference TRBV12-5 and TRBJ2-6, is DARVTQTPRHKVTEMGQEVTMRCQPILGHNTVFWYRQTMMQGLELLAYFRNRAPLDDSGMPKDRFSAEMPDATLATLKIQPSEPRDSAVYFCASGMTGPGANVLTFGAGSRLTVL.

The chain recombines TRBV20-1 with TRBJ1-5; D is unclear. Trimming pared 2 bases from V and 0 bases from J, leaving 8 bases between. This CDR3 has 14 amino acids. Germline CDR1 reads DFQATT; CDR2 reads SNEGSKA (reference sequence). The DNA for the CDR3 is TGCAGTGCTAGACAGGCCCTTAGCAATCAGCCCCAGCATTTT. It codes for CSARQALSNQPQHF.

Only a few counts were recorded for this clonotype. The genes are TRBV2 and TRBJ2-2; 8 nucleotides match TRBD1. The CDR3 runs to 14 residues. CDR1 is SNHLY, CDR2 FYNNEI, per germline. The V gene end was trimmed by 6 bases and the J gene end by 1 base; junction bases not matched to a gene: 1. The CDR3 DNA follows: TGTGCCAGCAGGGGACAGGTGAACACCGGGGAGCTGTTTTTT. Encoded protein: CASRGQVNTGELFF.

The gene calls are TRBV12-3 or TRBV12-4 and TRBJ2-3; perhaps D is TRBD1 or TRBD2 (6 bases each). The length of the CDR3 is 20 residues. Trimming removed 2 bases at V and 1 base at J, with 25 bases between. CDR3: CASSLRTRGGLAPGTDTQYF. CDR3 bases: TGTGCCAGCAGTTTACGCACCCGAGGGGGGCTTGCGCCGGGCACAGATACGCAGTATTTT.

The chain employs TRBV20-1 and TRBJ1-5, with 8 bases lining up with TRBD1. Trimming took 6 bases from V and 1 from J; bases not matched to a gene: 5. The CDR3 sequence is 14 residues long. Germline assignment: CDR1 DFQATT and CDR2 SNEGSKA (reference sequence). CDR3 nucleotide sequence: TGCAGTGCCAAGGACAGGGTGAGCAATCAGCCCCAGCATTTT. Translated: CSAKDRVSNQPQHF.

This clonotype was counted once. The J gene is TRBJ1-2, the V gene TRBV5-1, with a weak D call TRBD1 (5 bases). Trimming stripped 0 bases from V and 1 base from J, with 10 bases between. The CDR3 spans 15 residues. CDR1 and CDR2 (germline): SGHRS, YFSETQ. Here the CDR3 DNA reads TGCGCCAGCAGCTTGGCCGCAGGGTTTAACTATGGCTACACCTTC. Protein sequence: CASSLAAGFNYGYTF.

The rearrangement joins TRBV7-2 to TRBJ2-3; 8 positions agree with TRBD2. The germline gives CDR1 SGHTA, CDR2 FQGNSA. The V segment lost 0 bases and the J segment 2 bases; nucleotides outside the gene matches: 10. The CDR3 extends over 18 amino acids. As DNA, the CDR3 is TGTGCCAGCAGCTTAGCGCTAGGCGGGAGGACGATCACAGATACGCAGTATTTT. Protein: CASSLALGGRTITDTQYF.

This clonotype was picked up many times. The J gene is TRBJ2-1, the V gene TRBV7-2; the D gene is possibly TRBD2 (6 bases). The CDR3 has 14 residues. Trimming shortened V by 6 bases and J by 8 bases, and 17 bases separated the two germline ends. Germline V gene lookup returns CDR1 SGHTA and CDR2 FQGNSA. The DNA of the CDR3 is TGTGCCAGCAGATATCGGCGGGGTGGGGATGAGCAGTTCTTC. This encodes CASRYRRGGDEQFF. The full variable domain, rest sourced from reference TRBV7-2 and TRBJ2-1, is GAGVSQSPSNKVTEKGKDVELRCDPISGHTALYWYRQSLGQGLEFLIYFQGNSAPDKSGLPSDRFSAERTGGSVSTLTIQRTQQEDSAVYLCASRYRRGGDEQFFGPGTRLTVL.

V gene TRBV12-3 or TRBV12-4 combines with J gene TRBJ1-2; 9 nucleotides align to TRBD1. The CDR3 contains 14 residues. The V and J ends lost 5 bases and 3 bases, in that order; junction bases with no gene match: 4. The DNA of the CDR3 is TGTGCCAGCAGTCCGGACAGGGGATACTATGGCTACACCTTC. It yields the protein CASSPDRGYYGYTF.

The table lists this clonotype with many counts. This chain connects TRBV5-1 to TRBJ1-2; a weak D match, TRBD1 (6 bases). There are 13 residues in the CDR3. The V end was cut by 0 bases, the J end by 6 bases, with 9 bases between. Germline CDR1 is SGHRS and CDR2 is YFSETQ. The CDR3 sequence is CASSLGQDNGYTF. CDR3 nucleotides: TGCGCCAGCAGCTTGGGACAGGACAATGGCTACACCTTC.

This clonotype has a count of ten or more. This chain connects TRBV6-5 to TRBJ2-7; 13 nucleotides match TRBD2. This CDR3 is 18 amino acids long. Germline CDR1 MNHEY, CDR2 SVGAGI. V was pared by 4 bases and J by 6 bases, with 15 bases of the junction left unmatched. CDR3 residues: CASSFGGLAGVRGGEQYF. CDR3 DNA: TGTGCCAGCAGTTTCGGCGGACTAGCGGGAGTGCGTGGAGGCGAGCAGTACTTC.

Only a few counts were recorded for this clonotype. The V and J genes are TRBV7-8 and TRBJ1-5, with no clear D. CDR3 length equals 16 residues. Germline V gives CDR1 SGHVS, CDR2 FQNEAQ. Deletions cut 2 bases from V and 5 bases from J, with 16 bases between. The CDR3 DNA follows: TGTGCCAGCAGCTTATTGGTTGGGCCGCCGGATCAGCCCCAGCATTTT. Translated: CASSLLVGPPDQPQHF.

The J gene is TRBJ2-1, the V gene TRBV20-1, with TRBD2 matching over 8 bases. The CDR3 has 15 amino acids. With 3 bases clipped from V and 5 bases from J, the junction kept 9 bases outside the gene matches. Germline assignment: CDR1 DFQATT and CDR2 SNEGSKA (reference sequence). CDR3 nucleotides: TGCAGTGCTAGCCCCCCCGGGACTAGGGACAATGAGCAGTTCTTC. This gives the protein CSASPPGTRDNEQFF.

V and J are TRBV10-3 and TRBJ2-5; D tentatively reads TRBD1 or TRBD2 (6 bases each). The CDR3 sequence is 15 residues long. V was pared by 10 bases and J by 2 bases, with 20 bases between. CDR1 and CDR2 from the germline V gene are ENHRY and SYGVKD. CDR3 nucleotides: TGTGCCACAGGGGATAGCGGAGAGAGACAAGAGACCCAGTACTTC. Translating it yields CATGDSGERQETQYF.

The genes are TRBV2 and TRBJ2-4; 8 nucleotides align to TRBD1. Matching the DNA end better, TRBJ2-7 makes the J call doubtful. The CDR3 totals 12 residues. The germline V gene has CDR1 SNHLY and CDR2 FYNNEI. The CDR3 nucleotides are TGTGCCGGCGGGACAGGACTTTACGAGCAGTACTTC. It yields the protein CAGGTGLYEQYF.

This clonotype has ten or more counts. The rearrangement joins TRBV5-1 to TRBJ1-3; D is ambiguous. This CDR3 has 11 residues. V dropped 8 bases and J dropped 0 bases, with 3 bases sitting between them. Germline V gene lookup returns CDR1 SGHRS and CDR2 YFSETQ. The CDR3 sequence is CARYSGNTIYF. For the CDR3, the DNA is TGCGCCAGATACTCTGGAAACACCATATATTTT.

The chain links TRBV3-1 to TRBJ1-5; possible D gene TRBD1, 5 bases. The CDR3 is 16 amino acids. V was clipped by 11 bases and J by 7 bases, with 27 bases between them. The germline CDR1 and CDR2 sequences are LGHDT and YNNKEL (reference sequence). This CDR3 is CALRRSFGPGCQPQHF. The CDR3 coding sequence is TGTGCCTTAAGACGAAGTTTTGGGCCAGGGTGCCAGCCCCAGCATTTT.

The rearrangement joins TRBV5-6 to TRBJ2-2, with 10 bases matching TRBD2. Looked up from germline, CDR1 is SGHDT and CDR2 is YYEEEE. V dropped 4 bases and J dropped 4; count of bases not matched to a gene: 4. CDR3 length equals 15 residues. The CDR3, as DNA: TGTGCCAGCAGCCAGCGGGAGGGGATCACCGGGGAGCTGTTTTTT. It is translated as CASSQREGITGELFF.

V gene TRBV6-2 or TRBV6-3 combines with J gene TRBJ2-1; 10 nucleotides line up with TRBD1. Trimming at V came to 2 bases and at J to 9 bases, leaving 7 bases not matched to a gene. The CDR3 is made up of 15 amino acids. Per germline, CDR1 MNHEY and CDR2 SVGEGT. The CDR3 region has the DNA TGTGCCAGCAGTTACCGGGACAGGGGAATCAGTGAGCAGTTCTTC. This gives the protein CASSYRDRGISEQFF.

This rearrangement joins TRBV5-1 to TRBJ2-7, with D unresolved. With 0 bases removed from V and 5 bases from J, the gap between germline ends came to 6 bases. Per the germline V gene, CDR1 is SGHRS and CDR2 is YFSETQ. CDR3 size: 12 residues. As DNA, the CDR3 is TGCGCCAGCAGCTTGGACGCGGACGAGCAGTACTTC. Residues: CASSLDADEQYF.

This sequence joins TRBV2 and TRBJ2-5, with TRBD1 matching over 9 bases. The DNA end is more similar to TRBJ2-1, so the J call may be wrong. Germline V gene sequence: CDR1 SNHLY, CDR2 FYNNEI. The CDR3 spans 15 residues. The CDR3 is CASSERTGDQETQFF. CDR3 in DNA: TGTGCCAGCAGTGAACGGACAGGGGACCAAGAGACCCAGTTCTTC.

This clonotype was counted a single time. V and J are TRBV6-1 and TRBJ2-7; D not certain. The CDR3 has 13 amino acids. Germline CDR1 and CDR2: MNHNS and SASEGT. Between the trimmed V and J ends, which lost 10 bases and 0 bases, there was a span of 13 bases. The CDR3 region has the DNA TGTGCCACCACAGCAAAGAGCTCCTACGAGCAGTACTTC. Protein: CATTAKSSYEQYF.

Worth noting for this clonotype: The junction and the germline gene differ at one end; a read error may be behind it. The CDR3 coding sequence is TGCGCCAGCAGTGAGCCTAAAGCGGGGTTAATAAACACCGGGGGGCTGTTTTTT. Amino acid sequence: CASSEPKAGLINTGGLFF. This sequence joins TRBV10-1 and TRBJ2-2, with 7 bases aligning to TRBD2. The CDR3 consists of 18 residues. CDR1 is WNHNN and CDR2 is SYGVQD in the germline V gene (reference sequence).

This clonotype was picked up a small number of times. The chain uses TRBV7-3 and TRBJ2-3, with a possible D match to TRBD2 (5 bases). The V end was cut by 5 bases, the J end by 0 bases, with 15 bases between. Looked up from germline, CDR1 is SGHTA and CDR2 is FQGTGA. This CDR3 has 16 residues. The CDR3 is CASSHRGISSTDTQYF. CDR3 in DNA: TGTGCCAGCAGCCACCGGGGTATATCTAGCACAGATACGCAGTATTTT.